This note documents a single TCR beta chain sequence. What it binds is not known. TCRdb independently ran MiXCR on the RT-PCR reads; one entry per CDR3 protein. Altogether 800,000 or so distinct CDR3 sequences are present, 20% to 25% being singletons, with the ten largest covering 10% to 13%. V dropped 1 base and J dropped 3 bases, with 7 bases sitting between them. Germline values: CDR1 LGHNA, CDR2 YSLEER. CDR3 length equals 13 residues. The entry originates in a study of response to subunit inactivated influenza vaccine. Study-wide results and limits: The authors offered the suggestion that each seasonal influenza vaccination recruits few new T cells.

The genes are TRBV4-3 and TRBJ2-7; D gene uncertain. The sequence derives from a man aged 45-60 years who received an inactivated influenza vaccine. The material was PBMCs from blood, obtained less than 6 days after vaccination. The CDR3 region is CASSQAPNYEQYF. CDR3 coding DNA: TGCGCCAGCAGCCAAGCACCGAACTACGAGCAGTACTTC.